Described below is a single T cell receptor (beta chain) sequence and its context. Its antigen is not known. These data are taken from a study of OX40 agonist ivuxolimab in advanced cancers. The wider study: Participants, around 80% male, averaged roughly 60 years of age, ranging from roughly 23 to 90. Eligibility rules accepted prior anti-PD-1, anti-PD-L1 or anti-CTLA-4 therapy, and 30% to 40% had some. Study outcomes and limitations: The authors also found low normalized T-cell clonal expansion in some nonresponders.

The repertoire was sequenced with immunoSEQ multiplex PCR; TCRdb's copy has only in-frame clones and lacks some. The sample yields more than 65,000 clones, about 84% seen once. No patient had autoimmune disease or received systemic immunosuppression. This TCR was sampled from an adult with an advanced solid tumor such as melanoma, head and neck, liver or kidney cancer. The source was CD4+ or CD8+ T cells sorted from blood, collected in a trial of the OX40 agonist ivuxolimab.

The CDR3 region has the DNA TGTGCCTGGAGTGTAGGGACTCGGAACACTGAAGCTTTCTTT. Protein sequence: CAWSVGTRNTEAFF. The chain is built from TRBV30 and TRBJ1-1; tentatively, D is TRBD1 (5 bases). Germline lookup yields CDR1 GTSNPN and CDR2 SVGIG (reference sequence). Trimming stripped 0 bases from V and 1 base from J, with 9 bases between. This CDR3 has 14 amino acids.